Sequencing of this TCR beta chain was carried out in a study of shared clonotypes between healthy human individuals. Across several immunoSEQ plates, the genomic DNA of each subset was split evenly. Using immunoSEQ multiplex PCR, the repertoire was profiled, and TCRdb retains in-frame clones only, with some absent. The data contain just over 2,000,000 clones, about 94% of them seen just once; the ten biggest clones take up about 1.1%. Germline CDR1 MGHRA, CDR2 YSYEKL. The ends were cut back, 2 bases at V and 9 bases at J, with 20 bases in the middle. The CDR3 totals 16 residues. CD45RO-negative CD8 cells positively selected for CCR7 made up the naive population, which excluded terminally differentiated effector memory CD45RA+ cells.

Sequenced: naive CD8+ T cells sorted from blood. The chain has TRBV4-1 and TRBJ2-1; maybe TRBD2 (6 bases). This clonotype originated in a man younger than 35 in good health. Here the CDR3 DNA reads TGCGCCAGCAGCCAAAAGACGGGAGTTATTACAGCTGAGCAGTTCTTC. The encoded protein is CASSQKTGVITAEQFF.